Listed here are 2 T cell receptor beta chains from one sample, sequenced in a study of early T cells in non-severe SARS-CoV-2 infection. MiXCR, applied by TCRdb to the 5' RACE reads, yields one record per CDR3 protein. The table records around 65,000 distinct CDR3 sequences, approximately 12% of them present only once. The source was whole blood, collected at baseline. The receptor set was obtained from an adult who was a healthcare worker with PCR-confirmed SARS-CoV-2 infection or an uninfected control (not recorded which).

This clonotype was seen a few times. This rearrangement joins TRBV20-1 to TRBJ1-2; D gene ambiguous. Trimming took off 4 bases at V and 8 bases at J, with 5 bases between the two ends. Germline V lookup: CDR1 DFQATT, CDR2 SNEGSKA (reference sequence). This CDR3 has 9 amino acids. CDR3 in amino acids: CSAKDGYTF. The DNA for the CDR3 is TGCAGTGCTAAGGACGGCTACACCTTC.

The genes are TRBV4-3 and TRBJ1-1, with D maybe TRBD1 (6 bases). This CDR3 comprises 17 residues. Trimming left V 0 bases short and J 4 bases short, with 18 bases between. Germline assignment: CDR1 LGHNA and CDR2 YSLEER. The CDR3 sequence: CASSQDRRAGESTEAFF. The CDR3 DNA is TGCGCCAGCAGCCAAGATAGACGTGCAGGGGAGAGCACTGAAGCTTTCTTT.